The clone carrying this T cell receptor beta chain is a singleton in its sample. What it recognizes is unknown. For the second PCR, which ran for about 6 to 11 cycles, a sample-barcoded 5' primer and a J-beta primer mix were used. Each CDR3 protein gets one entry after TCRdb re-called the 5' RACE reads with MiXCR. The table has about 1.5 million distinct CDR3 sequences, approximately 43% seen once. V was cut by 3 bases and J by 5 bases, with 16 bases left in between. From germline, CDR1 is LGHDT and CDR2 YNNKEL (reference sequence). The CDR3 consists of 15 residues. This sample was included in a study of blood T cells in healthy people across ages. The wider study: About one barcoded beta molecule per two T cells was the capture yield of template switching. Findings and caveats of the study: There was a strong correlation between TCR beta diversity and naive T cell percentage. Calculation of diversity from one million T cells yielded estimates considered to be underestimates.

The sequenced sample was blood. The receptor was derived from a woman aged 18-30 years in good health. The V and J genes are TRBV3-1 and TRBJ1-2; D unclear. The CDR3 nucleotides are TGTGCCAGCAGCCAGAGAGGGCCAGTAATTTATGGCTACACCTTC. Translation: CASSQRGPVIYGYTF.